This T cell receptor (beta chain) comes out of a study of T-cell reconstitution after alpha-beta-depleted transplantation in children. A library of TCRbeta sequences, prepared with unique molecular identifiers, was generated. TCRdb re-analysed the PCR reads in MiXCR, keeping a single row per CDR3 protein. In the table there are some 460,000 distinct CDR3 sequences, roughly 17% of which are singletons. This clonotype was detected only a few times. The CDR3 runs 15 residues. Trimming pared 2 bases from V and 5 bases from J, leaving 12 bases between. Germline V CDR1 and CDR2: ENHRY, SYGVKD. The material sequenced was PBMCs, mostly from graft donor cells, taken 360 days after TCRalphabeta/CD19-depleted stem cell transplant. The TCR was taken from a boy younger than two who had a stem cell transplant for Wiskott-Aldrich syndrome, so the T cells may come from the graft donor. The V call is TRBV10-3, the J call TRBJ2-2; tentative D call: TRBD1 (5 bases). The CDR3 DNA sequence: TGTGCCATCAGTGAGGGGCAGGGCTGGACCGGGGAGCTGTTTTTT. Protein product: CAISEGQGWTGELFF.